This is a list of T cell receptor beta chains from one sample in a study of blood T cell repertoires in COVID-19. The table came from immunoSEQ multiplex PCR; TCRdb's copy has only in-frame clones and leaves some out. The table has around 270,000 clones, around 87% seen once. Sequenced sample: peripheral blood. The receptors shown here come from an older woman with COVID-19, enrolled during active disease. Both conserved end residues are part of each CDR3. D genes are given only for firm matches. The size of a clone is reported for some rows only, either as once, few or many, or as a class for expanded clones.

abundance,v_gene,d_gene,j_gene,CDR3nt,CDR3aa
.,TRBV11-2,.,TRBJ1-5,TGTGCCAGCAGCCCCAGCGGGGGGGCTCAGCCCCAGCATTTT,CASSPSGGAQPQHF
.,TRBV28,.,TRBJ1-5,TGTGCCAGCAGAGTACAGGGCGCGAGCAATCAGCCCCAGCATTTT,CASRVQGASNQPQHF
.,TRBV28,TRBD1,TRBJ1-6,TGTGCCATCAAGACAGGGGGGGGATCACCCCTCCACTTT,CAIKTGGGSPLHF
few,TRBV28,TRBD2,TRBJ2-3,TGTGCCAGCAGGTCCGGAGCGGGAGGGACAGATACGCAGTATTTT,CASRSGAGGTDTQYF
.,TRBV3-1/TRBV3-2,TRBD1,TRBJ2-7,TGTGCCAGCAGCCCGGACAGGAGCTCCTACGAGCAGTACTTC,CASSPDRSSYEQYF
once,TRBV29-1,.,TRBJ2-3,TGCAGCGTTGATGGCAGGGTGGGAACAGATACGCAGTATTTT,CSVDGRVGTDTQYF
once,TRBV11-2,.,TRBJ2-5,TGTGCCAGCAGCCCCACAGGAGAGACCCAGTACTTC,CASSPTGETQYF
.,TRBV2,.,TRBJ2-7,TGTGCCAGCAGACCGGGACTTTCCTACGAGCAGTACTTC,CASRPGLSYEQYF
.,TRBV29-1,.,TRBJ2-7,TGCAGCGTTGGAGATAGCCCAAGGAGCTCCTACGAGCAGTACTTC,CSVGDSPRSSYEQYF
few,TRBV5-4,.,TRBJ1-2,TGTGCCAGCAGCTTGCGGGGCAGGGGTGACTATGGCTACACCTTC,CASSLRGRGDYGYTF
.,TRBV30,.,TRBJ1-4,TGTGCCTGGAGTGAAAAGGGAGCAACTAATGAAAAACTGTTTTTT,CAWSEKGATNEKLFF
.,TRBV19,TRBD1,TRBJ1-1,TGTGCCAGTAGTATCGGGGGACAGGGCTCCACTGAAGCTTTCTTT,CASSIGGQGSTEAFF
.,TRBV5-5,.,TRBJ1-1,TGTGCCAGCAGCCTACTCGTTGGGAGGAGACCCACTGAAGCTTTCTTT,CASSLLVGRRPTEAFF
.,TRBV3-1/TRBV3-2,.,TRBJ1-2,TGTGCCAGCAGCCCCGCCCGGACGGGAGGCTACACCTTC,CASSPARTGGYTF
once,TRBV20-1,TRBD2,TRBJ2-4,TGCAGTGCTAGTATCCGATTGCGGGGGGCGATAAACATTCAGTACTTC,CSASIRLRGAINIQYF
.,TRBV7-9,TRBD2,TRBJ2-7,TGTGCCAGCAGCTCCTCCTTCCGGCGACTAGCGGGAGAAATAGACGAGCAGTACTTC,CASSSSFRRLAGEIDEQYF
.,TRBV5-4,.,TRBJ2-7,TGTGCCAGCAGCTTTGTCGGTGGGACATACGAGCAGTACTTC,CASSFVGGTYEQYF
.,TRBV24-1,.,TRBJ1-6,TGTGCCACCAGTGATTTGCGGGGTCTCCGGAGCTCCTATAATTCACCCCTCCACTTT,CATSDLRGLRSSYNSPLHF
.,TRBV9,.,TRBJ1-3,TGTGCCAGCAGCGTAGATTGGGCGCCGGGAAACACCATATATTTT,CASSVDWAPGNTIYF
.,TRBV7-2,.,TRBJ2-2,TGTGCCAGCAGCTTAGTTCTCGGGGAGCTGTTTTTT,CASSLVLGELFF
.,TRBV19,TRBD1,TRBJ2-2,TGTGCCAGTAGGCCGGGACAGGGAATGAACGGGGAGCTGTTTTTT,CASRPGQGMNGELFF
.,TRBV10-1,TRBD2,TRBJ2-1,TGCGCCAGCAGTGATTGGACTAGCGGGAACCTCGATGAGCAGTTCTTC,CASSDWTSGNLDEQFF
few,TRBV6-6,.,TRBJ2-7,TGTGCCAGCAGTCCCGGAACCCGCGGTCTCTACGAGCAGTACTTC,CASSPGTRGLYEQYF
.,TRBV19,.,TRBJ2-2,TGTGCCAGTAGTATACTACGGGCCGGGGAGCTGTTTTTT,CASSILRAGELFF
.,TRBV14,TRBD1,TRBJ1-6,TGTGCCAGCAGCCAAGGACAGGGGTCCAATTCACCCCTCCACTTT,CASSQGQGSNSPLHF
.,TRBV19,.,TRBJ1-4,TGTGCCAGTAGTAAAGGACTGCCGGCGGAAAAACTGTTTTTT,CASSKGLPAEKLFF
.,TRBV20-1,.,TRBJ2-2,TGCAGTGCTAGTATCCAGCCGGGCACCGGGGAGCTGTTTTTT,CSASIQPGTGELFF
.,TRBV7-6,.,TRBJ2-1,TGTGTCAGCAGCTACCCTTATACGCAGGGGCCTGAGCAGTTCTTC,CVSSYPYTQGPEQFF
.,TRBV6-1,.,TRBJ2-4,TGTGCCAGCAGTGAAGGTCGGGTTGACCCATACTTC,CASSEGRVDPYF
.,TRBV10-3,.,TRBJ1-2,TGTGCCATCAGTGAGTTGGGCAGTAGGTATGGCTACACCTTC,CAISELGSRYGYTF
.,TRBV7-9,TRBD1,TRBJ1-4,TGTGCCAGCAGCCGCGGGACAGATGTTAATGAAAAACTGTTTTTT,CASSRGTDVNEKLFF
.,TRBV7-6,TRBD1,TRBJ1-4,TGTGCCAGCAGCTTAGCGGGGACAGGAATCTATGAAAAACTGTTTTTT,CASSLAGTGIYEKLFF
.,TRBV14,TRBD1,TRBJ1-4,TGTGCCAGCAGCCCTTTCCGGGACAGGGGGCTTGATGGTGAAAAACTGTTTTTT,CASSPFRDRGLDGEKLFF
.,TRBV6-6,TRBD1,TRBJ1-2,TGTGCCAGCAGTTATTCCCGGGACAGTAACTATGGCTACACCTTC,CASSYSRDSNYGYTF
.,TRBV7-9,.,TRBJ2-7,TGTGCCAGCAGCTTAGCTGGGGAAGGGGGCTACGAGCAGTACTTC,CASSLAGEGGYEQYF
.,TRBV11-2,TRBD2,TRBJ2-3,TGTGCCAGCAGCTTAGCAGGACTAGCTTACACAGATACGCAGTATTTT,CASSLAGLAYTDTQYF